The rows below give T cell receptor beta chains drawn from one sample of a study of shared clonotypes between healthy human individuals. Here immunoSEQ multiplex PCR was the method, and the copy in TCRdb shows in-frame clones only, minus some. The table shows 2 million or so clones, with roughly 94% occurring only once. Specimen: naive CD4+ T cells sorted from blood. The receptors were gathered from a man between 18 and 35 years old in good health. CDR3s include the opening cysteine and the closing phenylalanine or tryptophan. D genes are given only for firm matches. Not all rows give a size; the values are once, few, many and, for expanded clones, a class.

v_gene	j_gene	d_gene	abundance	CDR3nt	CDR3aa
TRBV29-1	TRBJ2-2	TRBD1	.	TGCAGCGTTGGGACAGGGGGCGGCACCGGGGAGCTGTTTTTT	CSVGTGGGTGELFF
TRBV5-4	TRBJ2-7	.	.	TGTGCCAGCAGTTCTGGCGGGTTCTCCTACGAGCAGTACTTC	CASSSGGFSYEQYF
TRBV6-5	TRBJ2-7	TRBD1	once	TGTGCCAGCAGTTACGGACAGGGTGGTTCCTACGAGCAGTACTTC	CASSYGQGGSYEQYF
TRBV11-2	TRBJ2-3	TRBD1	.	TGTGCCAGCAGCATGGGACAGAGCACAGATACGCAGTATTTT	CASSMGQSTDTQYF
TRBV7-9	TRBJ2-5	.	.	TGTGCCAGCAGCTTAGCGATACAGGACTTTGAGACCCAGTACTTC	CASSLAIQDFETQYF
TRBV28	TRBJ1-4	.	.	TGTGCCAGCATGGCGCGAAATGAAAAACTGTTTTTT	CASMARNEKLFF
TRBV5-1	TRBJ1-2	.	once	TGCGCCAGCAGTAAGGGTCCCCCTGAGGGAGGCTACACCTTC	CASSKGPPEGGYTF
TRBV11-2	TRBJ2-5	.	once	TGTGCCAGCAGCTTACTAGGTCCTGGACAGACCCAGTACTTC	CASSLLGPGQTQYF
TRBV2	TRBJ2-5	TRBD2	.	TGTGCCAGCAGGGCACTAGCGGGATGGGGGGAGACCCAGTACTTC	CASRALAGWGETQYF
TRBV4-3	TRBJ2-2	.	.	TGCGCCAGCAGCCAAGAAGTCCTAGACGACGGGGAGCTGTTTTTT	CASSQEVLDDGELFF
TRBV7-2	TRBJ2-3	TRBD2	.	TGTGCCAGCAGCCGGGGGGTCAGGACAGATACGCAGTATTTT	CASSRGVRTDTQYF
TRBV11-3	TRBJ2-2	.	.	TGTGCCAGCAGTTCAGCGGTCTCCACCGGGGAGCTGTTTTTT	CASSSAVSTGELFF
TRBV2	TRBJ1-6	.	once	TGTGCCAGCAGGACCAGTAGCTCCTATAATTCACCCCTCCACTTT	CASRTSSSYNSPLHF
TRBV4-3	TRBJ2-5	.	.	TGCGCCAGCAGCCAAGATTTCATAAGGGCCTCCAGGGGTGAGACCCAGTACTTC	CASSQDFIRASRGETQYF
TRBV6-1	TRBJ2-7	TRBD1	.	TGTGCCAGCAGTCGGACAGGCACCTTCTACGAGCAGTACTTC	CASSRTGTFYEQYF
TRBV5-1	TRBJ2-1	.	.	TGCGCCAGCAGCTTGGATGGGGACCCCCCCTACAATGAGCAGTTCTTC	CASSLDGDPPYNEQFF
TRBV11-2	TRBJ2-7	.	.	TGTGCCAGCAGCTTAGATGGGGCCACCCCCGAGCAGTACTTC	CASSLDGATPEQYF
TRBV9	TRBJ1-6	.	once	TGTGCCAGCAGCGCCGAGAGTGCTGCCCTTAATTCACCCCTCCACTTT	CASSAESAALNSPLHF
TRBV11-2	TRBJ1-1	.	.	TGTGCCAGCAGCCTGGAGGGCCTCACTGAAGCTTTCTTT	CASSLEGLTEAFF
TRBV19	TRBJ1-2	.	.	TGTGCCACAAAATGGGGGGCGGAGGGCTACACCTTC	CATKWGAEGYTF
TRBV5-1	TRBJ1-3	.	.	TGCGCCAGCAGCTCTCTCCCCCAGGGGACTGGAAACACCATATATTTT	CASSSLPQGTGNTIYF
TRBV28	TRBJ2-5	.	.	TGTGCCAGCAGTTTGGCCGTACCCGGGGGAGAGACCCAGTACTTC	CASSLAVPGGETQYF
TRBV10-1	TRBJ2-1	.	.	TGCGCCAGCAAAGGGGCGTCTAATGAGCAGTTCTTC	CASKGASNEQFF
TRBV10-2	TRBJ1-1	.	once	TGCGCCAGCACCGGACAGTCGAACACTGAAGCTTTCTTT	CASTGQSNTEAFF
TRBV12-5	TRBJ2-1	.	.	TGTGCTAGTGCCCCGGGGGTCAATTACAATGAGCAGTTCTTC	CASAPGVNYNEQFF
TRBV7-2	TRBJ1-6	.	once	TGTGCCAGCAGCTTGTCACCTGGGACCGGGGGTTCACCCCTCCACTTT	CASSLSPGTGGSPLHF
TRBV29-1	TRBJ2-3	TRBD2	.	TGCAGCGTTGTGACTAGCGGGGGGGCAACAGATACGCAGTATTTT	CSVVTSGGATDTQYF
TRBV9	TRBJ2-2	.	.	TGTGCCAGCAGCGGCGGCCCATCGAACACCGGGGAGCTGTTTTTT	CASSGGPSNTGELFF
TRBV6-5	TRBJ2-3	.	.	TGTGCCAGCAGTTACGTTTCTGGAGATACGCAGTATTTT	CASSYVSGDTQYF
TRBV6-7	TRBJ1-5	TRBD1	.	TGTGCCAGCAGATTAACGACAGGGGGCATAAATCAGCCCCAGCATTTT	CASRLTTGGINQPQHF
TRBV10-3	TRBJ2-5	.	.	TGTGCCATCAGTGAGTCGACGTCGGAGACCCAGTACTTC	CAISESTSETQYF
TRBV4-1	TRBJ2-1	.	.	TGCGCCAGCAGCCTACAGGTTGAGCAGTTCTTC	CASSLQVEQFF
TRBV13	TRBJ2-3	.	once	TGTGCCAGCAGCTTAAGGGACACAGATACGCAGTATTTT	CASSLRDTDTQYF
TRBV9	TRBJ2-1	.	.	TGTGCCAGCAGCGTAGACGGGGGAGCTAATTGGAATTCCCAGTTCTTC	CASSVDGGANWNSQFF
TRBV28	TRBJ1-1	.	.	TGTGCCAGCAGTTTAAGGCTCGGGAACACTGAAGCTTTCTTT	CASSLRLGNTEAFF
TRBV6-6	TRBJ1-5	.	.	TGTGCCAGCAGTTACGGGTGGGCCAATCAGCCCCAGCATTTT	CASSYGWANQPQHF
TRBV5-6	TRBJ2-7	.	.	TGTGCCAGCAGCCCGAACTGGGGAAGGGTCTACGAGCAGTACTTC	CASSPNWGRVYEQYF
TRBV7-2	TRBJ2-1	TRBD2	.	TGTGCCAGCAGCTTAGCGTACCTAGCGGGAGAGCAGTTCTTC	CASSLAYLAGEQFF
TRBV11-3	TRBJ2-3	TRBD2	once	TGTGCCAGCAGCTTAGAGGCGGGAGGCACAGATACGCAGTATTTT	CASSLEAGGTDTQYF